Below, 28 T cell receptor beta chains from the same sample are listed, as sequenced in a study of blood T cell repertoires in COVID-19. The table came from immunoSEQ multiplex PCR; TCRdb's copy has only in-frame clones and leaves some out. Of roughly 100,000 clones listed, 70% to 90% are singletons. The sequenced material came from peripheral blood. Every receptor here comes from a man aged 45-60 years in a cohort sampled during active COVID-19.

The chain uses TRBV5-1 and TRBJ1-1, with TRBD1 matching 9 bases. The CDR3 covers 16 residues. V gave up 4 bases and J gave up 2 bases; unmatched junction bases: 9. Germline CDR1 reads SGHRS; CDR2 reads YFSETQ. The DNA for the CDR3 is TGCGCCAGCAGCCCGGGACAGGGTGTCTTCAACACTGAAGCTTTCTTT. Protein: CASSPGQGVFNTEAFF.

This sequence joins TRBV11-3 and TRBJ2-2, with 7 bases lining up with TRBD2. CDR3 length equals 16 residues. J gave up 5 bases and V 2 bases, and 8 bases lay outside the gene matches. Germline CDR1 and CDR2: SGHNT and YENEEA. This CDR3 is CASSLFGGVITGELFF. Here the CDR3 DNA reads TGTGCCAGCAGCTTATTTGGGGGGGTAATAACCGGGGAGCTGTTTTTT.

The chain links TRBV4-1 to TRBJ2-3; D remains unclear. The CDR3 loop spans 13 amino acids. Germline CDR1 and CDR2: MGHRA and YSYEKL. Between the trimmed V and J ends, which lost 5 bases and 4 bases, there was a span of 10 bases. The DNA of the CDR3 is TGCGCCAGCAGCGTTTCGACACCAGATACGCAGTATTTT. This encodes CASSVSTPDTQYF.

The chain couples TRBV19 to TRBJ1-6; 12 bases line up with TRBD1. In germline, CDR1 is LNHDA, CDR2 SQIVND (reference sequence). The length of the CDR3 is 16 residues. Losses at the gene ends were 6 bases for V and 4 bases for J; bases not matched to a gene: 4. The CDR3 region has the DNA TGTGCCAGTAGCAGGGGACAGGGGGCTTATAATTCACCCCTCCACTTT. This translates into CASSRGQGAYNSPLHF.

This clone was detected once. The chain has TRBV5-1 and TRBJ2-7; D is unresolved. The CDR3 runs 13 residues. V was trimmed by 7 bases and J by 1 base, leaving 12 bases between them. CDR1 is SGHRS, CDR2 YFSETQ, per germline. The CDR3 loop is CASSQAGSYEQYF. The CDR3 bases are TGCGCCAGCTCCCAGGCTGGGTCCTACGAGCAGTACTTC.

The rearrangement links TRBV7-2 to TRBJ1-2; D remains ambiguous. The germline V and J ends were trimmed by 1 base and 6 bases, with 9 bases remaining between them. The V gene's germline CDR1 is SGHTA and CDR2 FQGNSA. This CDR3 has 13 residues. CDR3 residues: CASSLVSGDGYTF. Here the CDR3 DNA reads TGTGCCAGCAGCTTAGTTAGCGGGGATGGCTACACCTTC.

The CDR3 spells CASSSLAGNYNEQFF. The CDR3 DNA sequence: TGTGCCAGCTCATCCCTAGCGGGGAACTACAATGAGCAGTTCTTC. The chain couples TRBV18 to TRBJ2-1; 9 bases agree with TRBD2. Germline CDR1 and CDR2: KGHSH and LQKENI. J was trimmed by 3 bases and V by 5 bases; bases with no gene match: 5. This CDR3 comprises 15 residues. Supplemented by reference TRBV18 and TRBJ2-1, the full variable domain reads NAGVMQNPRHLVRRRGQEARLRCSPMKGHSHVYWYRQLPEEGLKFMVYLQKENIIDESGMPKERFSAEFPKEGPSILRIQQVVRGDSAAYFCASSSLAGNYNEQFFGPGTRLTVL.

For this clone: The junction differs from germline at one of its ends, possibly a read error. The chain links TRBV12-5 to TRBJ2-1, with 15 bases that match TRBD2. In germline, CDR1 is LGHNT, CDR2 FRNRAP. CDR3 length: 14 residues. The CDR3 here is CASGSMGLAGGGVF. The DNA of the CDR3 is TGTGCTAGTGGCAGCATGGGACTAGCGGGGGGCGGGGTCTTC.

The chain joins TRBV19 to TRBJ1-1; 8 bases line up with TRBD1. This CDR3 region has 15 residues. J gave up 4 bases and V 5 bases, and 9 bases lay outside the gene matches. CDR1 is LNHDA and CDR2 is SQIVND in the germline V gene (reference sequence). CDR3 bases: TGTGCCAGTAGTTCAGGGGGCCTAAGGAGCACTGAAGCTTTCTTT. Protein: CASSSGGLRSTEAFF. Filled out from reference TRBV19 and TRBJ1-1, the complete variable domain reads DGGITQSPKYLFRKEGQNVTLSCEQNLNHDAMYWYRQDPGQGLRLIYYSQIVNDFQKGDIAEGYSVSREKKESFPLTVTSAQKNPTAFYLCASSSGGLRSTEAFFGQGTRLTVV.

This clone was observed a few times. V is TRBV5-5 and J is TRBJ2-7; the D gene is possibly TRBD2 (5 bases). Trimming pared 6 bases from V and 4 bases from J, leaving 17 bases between. CDR1 is SGHKS, CDR2 YYEKEE, per germline (reference sequence). This CDR3 has 14 amino acids. The CDR3 DNA reads as TGTGCCAGCATCCAAGGGCCCGGGATTTACGAGCAGTACTTC. Protein product: CASIQGPGIYEQYF.

The V call is TRBV2, the J call TRBJ2-4; 9 bases line up with TRBD2. V was clipped by 6 bases and J by 3 bases; unmatched bases: 15. Germline V gene sequence: CDR1 SNHLY, CDR2 FYNNEI. This CDR3 region has 18 residues. CDR3 in amino acids: CASSPQLAGVGIKNIQYF. DNA for the CDR3: TGTGCCAGCAGCCCCCAATTAGCGGGGGTTGGGATCAAAAACATTCAGTACTTC. Drawing the rest from reference TRBV2 and TRBJ2-4, the complete variable domain is EPEVTQTPSHQVTQMGQEVILRCVPISNHLYFYWYRQILGQKVEFLVSFYNNEISEKSEIFDDQFSVERPDGSNFTLKIRSTKLEDSAMYFCASSPQLAGVGIKNIQYFGAGTRLSVL.

V gene TRBV18 combines with J gene TRBJ2-3; TRBD2 agrees at 11 bases. Germline V gene lookup returns CDR1 KGHSH and CDR2 LQKENI. The CDR3 is 16 amino acids. The J segment lost 1 base and the V segment lost 4 bases, leaving 4 bases of the junction unmatched. CDR3 DNA sequence: TGTGCCAGCTCACTTAGCGGGGGGGCCGGCACAGATACGCAGTATTTT. Its protein is CASSLSGGAGTDTQYF.

The V call is TRBV5-6, the J call TRBJ1-4; D is unresolved. The germline V gene has CDR1 SGHDT and CDR2 YYEEEE. V lost 4 bases to trimming and J lost 8 bases, with 18 bases between them. This CDR3 has 15 amino acids. The CDR3 sequence: CASSKKDDAGEKLFF. The CDR3 nucleotides read TGTGCCAGCAGCAAAAAGGACGACGCGGGGGAAAAACTGTTTTTT.

The rearrangement links TRBV6-1 to TRBJ2-7; 12 nucleotides line up with TRBD2. V was clipped by 4 bases and J by 4 bases; unmatched bases: 8. CDR3 length: 16 amino acids. The germline V gene has CDR1 MNHNS and CDR2 SASEGT. CDR3 amino acids: CASSVGASGGAYEQYF. The CDR3 bases are TGTGCCAGCAGTGTGGGCGCTAGCGGGGGGGCGTACGAGCAGTACTTC.

The rearrangement uses TRBV27 and TRBJ1-5; D might be TRBD1 (5 bases). The germline CDR1 and CDR2 sequences are MNHEY and SMNVEV (reference sequence). V lost 3 bases and J 7 bases, leaving 10 bases between the germline ends. The CDR3 length is 13 residues. The CDR3 is CASSLGREQPQHF. As DNA, the CDR3 is TGTGCCAGCAGTTTGGGCAGGGAACAGCCCCAGCATTTT.

The V call is TRBV10-3, the J call TRBJ2-7; D is possibly TRBD2 (6 bases). The length of the CDR3 is 14 residues. Germline values: CDR1 ENHRY, CDR2 SYGVKD. Trimming left V 0 bases short and J 3 bases short, with 9 bases between. For the CDR3, the DNA is TGTGCCATCAGTGAGTCAGTGGGGGGCTACGAGCAGTACTTC. Its protein product is CAISESVGGYEQYF.

This chain joins TRBV4-1 and TRBJ2-5, with TRBD2 identical over 8 bases. Germline V lookup: CDR1 MGHRA, CDR2 YSYEKL. CDR3 length: 16 residues. The ends lost 0 bases at V and 2 bases at J; junction bases unmatched: 5. The CDR3 is CASSQEGRGDQETQYF. The CDR3, as DNA: TGCGCCAGCAGCCAAGAAGGGCGGGGGGATCAAGAGACCCAGTACTTC.

This rearrangement joins TRBV12-3 or TRBV12-4 to TRBJ1-2; 9 bases are shared with TRBD1. The ends lost 7 bases at V and 10 bases at J; junction bases unmatched: 10. The CDR3 length is 13 residues. The CDR3: CASTPRDRVYYTF. CDR3 in DNA: TGTGCCAGCACTCCTCGGGACAGGGTCTACTACACCTTC.

The V call is TRBV10-3, the J call TRBJ1-6; TRBD1 aligns across 8 bases. The ends lost 6 bases at V and 7 bases at J; junction bases unmatched: 2. CDR3 length: 13 residues. Germline V gives CDR1 ENHRY, CDR2 SYGVKD. The CDR3 region is CAIRGQGNSPLHF. The CDR3 DNA reads as TGTGCCATCAGAGGACAGGGAAATTCACCCCTCCACTTT.

The V call is TRBV11-2, the J call TRBJ2-1, with 12 bases identical to TRBD2. Germline V lookup: CDR1 SGHAT, CDR2 FQNNGV. The CDR3 totals 15 residues. V trimming: 6 bases; J trimming: 5 bases; junction bases outside the gene matches: 5. The CDR3 loop is CASRVTSGGNNEQFF. CDR3 nucleotide sequence: TGTGCCAGCAGAGTGACTAGCGGGGGTAACAATGAGCAGTTCTTC.

The chain links TRBV5-4 to TRBJ1-1; 7 positions agree with TRBD1. Germline V CDR1 and CDR2: SGHNT, YYREEE (reference sequence). J was trimmed by 1 base and V by 0 bases; bases with no gene match: 3. This CDR3 spans 15 amino acids. CDR3 sequence reads: CASSLEQGRNTEAFF. CDR3 coding DNA: TGTGCCAGCAGCTTGGAACAGGGGAGGAACACTGAAGCTTTCTTT.

The J gene is TRBJ2-1, the V gene TRBV24-1; 8 bases map to TRBD1. The V gene's germline CDR1 is KGHDR and CDR2 SFDVKD. This CDR3 has 14 residues. V dropped 1 base and J dropped 7; count of bases not matched to a gene: 2. For the CDR3, the DNA is TGTGCCACCAGTGATTTAACAGGGGGAAATGAGCAGTTCTTC. It yields the protein CATSDLTGGNEQFF.

This clone was seen only a few times. This rearrangement joins TRBV29-1 to TRBJ2-6, with D uncertain. Trimming took 3 bases from V and 0 from J, leaving 6 bases between them. The length of the CDR3 is 14 residues. The germline gives CDR1 SQVTM, CDR2 ANQGSEA. The CDR3 protein is CSVDTDSGANVLTF. DNA of the CDR3: TGCAGCGTTGATACAGACTCTGGGGCCAACGTCCTGACTTTC.

J is TRBJ2-2 and V is TRBV10-3, with D perhaps TRBD2 (5 bases). Germline CDR1 ENHRY, CDR2 SYGVKD. V lost 8 bases to trimming and J lost 3 bases, with 19 bases between them. The CDR3 contains 16 residues. The CDR3 protein is CAIARGVAQDTGELFF. The CDR3 DNA reads TGTGCCATCGCCCGGGGAGTGGCCCAGGACACCGGGGAGCTGTTTTTT.

This rearrangement joins TRBV5-5 to TRBJ2-6; D ambiguous. CDR1 is SGHKS and CDR2 is YYEKEE in the germline V gene (reference sequence). V was cut by 0 bases and J by 0 bases, with 4 bases left in between. This CDR3 has 15 residues. The CDR3 sequence: CASSLGGSGANVLTF. The CDR3 DNA follows: TGTGCCAGCAGCTTGGGCGGCTCTGGGGCCAACGTCCTGACTTTC.

The chain is built from TRBV3-1 (or the pseudogene TRBV3-2) and TRBJ2-5; D may be TRBD2 (6 bases). In germline, CDR1 is LGHDT, CDR2 YNNKEL (reference sequence). V dropped 4 bases and J dropped 0 bases, with 9 bases sitting between them. The length of the CDR3 is 14 residues. CDR3 sequence reads: CASSRRGYQETQYF. The CDR3 nucleotides read TGTGCCAGCAGCCGTCGGGGGTACCAAGAGACCCAGTACTTC.

The rearrangement links TRBV2 to TRBJ1-2; 9 bases are shared with TRBD1. The CDR3 sequence is 16 residues long. From germline, CDR1 is SNHLY and CDR2 FYNNEI. Trimming removed 4 bases from V and 4 bases from J; junction bases left unmatched: 10. CDR3: CASSGETGGVLYGYTF. CDR3 nucleotides: TGTGCCAGCAGTGGAGAAACAGGGGGCGTACTCTATGGCTACACCTTC.

The chain is built from TRBV9 and TRBJ2-2; TRBD1 matches 7 bases. This CDR3 has 16 amino acids. V lost 1 base and J lost 4; bases outside the gene matches: 7. From germline, CDR1 is SGDLS and CDR2 YYNGEE. DNA of the CDR3: TGTGCCAGCAGCGTAACCCCGGACAGGCGCACCGGGGAGCTGTTTTTT. It encodes CASSVTPDRRTGELFF.